Listed below are T cell receptor beta chains from one sample, sequenced in a study of cytomegalovirus exposure and HLA in healthy donors. TCRdb keeps only in-frame clones here, not all; method: immunoSEQ multiplex PCR. Of around 170,000 clones listed, roughly 80% are singletons. Sequences were obtained from PBMCs. These receptors were taken from a boy aged 2 to 10 in good health and CMV-seronegative. Both conserved end residues are part of each CDR3. D genes are given only for firm matches. Not every row has a clone size; where given, it reads once, few, many or a size class.

NA	TRBV5-6	TRBJ1-2	NA	CASSQVRDLMRDGYTF	TGTGCCAGCAGTCAAGTCCGGGATCTGATGCGGGATGGCTACACCTTC
TRBD2	TRBV28	TRBJ2-1	NA	CASNPAGSYNEQFF	TGTGCCAGCAACCCAGCGGGATCCTACAATGAGCAGTTCTTC
TRBD1	TRBV5-1	TRBJ2-5	NA	CASMSGQGFGETQYF	TGCGCCAGTATGTCGGGACAGGGTTTTGGAGAGACCCAGTACTTC
NA	TRBV4-1	TRBJ1-2	NA	CASSQGQYGYTF	TGCGCCAGCAGCCAAGGGCAGTATGGCTACACCTTC
TRBD2	TRBV29-1	TRBJ2-7	NA	CSVARRTSVVSYEQYF	TGCAGCGTTGCCAGGAGGACTAGCGTCGTGTCCTACGAGCAGTACTTC
TRBD1	TRBV4-1	TRBJ1-2	NA	CASSQEGQGSFHYTF	TGCGCCAGCAGCCAAGAGGGACAGGGAAGTTTCCACTACACCTTC
NA	TRBV20-1	TRBJ2-7	once	CSARGQAGQYF	TGCAGTGCTAGAGGACAGGCGGGGCAGTACTTC
TRBD2	TRBV7-9	TRBJ2-4	NA	CASSSQRGAKNIQYF	TGTGCCAGCAGCTCACAGCGGGGAGCCAAAAACATTCAGTACTTC
NA	TRBV2	TRBJ1-3	once	CASTPSGTTIYF	TGTGCCAGCACTCCCTCGGGGACTACCATATATTTT
TRBD1	TRBV27	TRBJ1-2	NA	CASSFGTDNYGYTF	TGTGCCAGCAGTTTTGGGACAGATAACTATGGCTACACCTTC
TRBD2	TRBV7-3	TRBJ2-7	NA	CASSSGTSGSVHEQYF	TGTGCCAGCAGCTCCGGGACTAGCGGGAGTGTCCACGAGCAGTACTTC